The T cell receptor beta chain described here comes from a study of cytomegalovirus exposure and HLA in healthy donors. Study results and limitations: Earlier analysis found most TCR beta V segments productive about 87% or about 30% of the time. For TCR beta chains, V- and J-gene trimming was later linked to a missense DCLRE1C variant.

The CDR3 totals 15 residues. Trimming removed 5 bases from V and 5 bases from J; junction bases left unmatched: 6. CDR1 SGHNT and CDR2 YENEEA come from the germline V gene. This clone was counted between two and nine times. Its antigen is as yet unknown. Within the sample, other DNA sequences also encode this same CDR3. 13 Jbeta primers and 60 Vbeta primers were used for the PCR. The repertoire was sequenced with immunoSEQ multiplex PCR; TCRdb's copy has only in-frame clones and lacks some. The data hold about 140,000 clones, with roughly 10% observed a single time. The genes are TRBV11-3 and TRBJ2-1; 10 bases align to TRBD2. Sequencing was carried out using PBMCs. The receptor was isolated from a man aged 50 to 60 in good health and CMV-seronegative. The CDR3 DNA reads as TGTGCCAGCAGCCCTAGCGGGAGAGCCAACAATGAGCAGTTCTTC. The encoded protein is CASSPSGRANNEQFF. The full variable domain, rest sourced from reference TRBV11-3 and TRBJ2-1, is EAGVVQSPRYKIIEKKQPVAFWCNPISGHNTLYWYLQNLGQGPELLIRYENEEAVDDSQLPKDRFSAERLKGVDSTLKIQPAELGDSAVYLCASSPSGRANNEQFFGPGTRLTVL.